What follows describes a single TCR beta chain. Its cognate antigen is unknown. The germline gives CDR1 SGHDT, CDR2 YYEEEE. After removal of 3 bases from V and 6 bases from J, the junction contained 12 bases not matched to a gene. The CDR3 runs 15 residues. TCRdb re-called the RT-PCR reads through MiXCR, storing one row per CDR3 protein. The table shows about 170,000 distinct CDR3 sequences, with approximately 12% occurring only once. These data are taken from a study of response to subunit inactivated influenza vaccine. Notes on the study in general: It was the authors' suggestion that each seasonal influenza vaccination recruits few new T cells.

The sample was also linked to a second study, of T cells expressing NK-cell markers. That report notes: Production of TCR beta cDNA relied on 5'RACE template switching with UMIs. Cells sorted as CD3+CD56+NKG2C+, CD3+CD56+NKG2C- and CD3+CD56-NKG2C+ T cells supplied the TCR beta repertoires. Eight donors were sequenced, of whom seven were HCMV-seropositive, while the remaining one was HCMV-seronegative. Four donors showed these clonotypes also leading the CD3+CD56-NKG2C+ fraction.

The material sequenced was CD8+ T cells sorted from PBMCs, taken 11 to 12 days after vaccination. The gene calls are TRBV5-6 and TRBJ2-7; 7 positions agree with TRBD1. The origin of this receptor is a man aged 50-60 years who received an inactivated influenza vaccine. The CDR3 bases are TGTGCCAGCAGCTGGAACCCAACAGGGGTGGCCGAGCAGTACTTC. It yields the protein CASSWNPTGVAEQYF.